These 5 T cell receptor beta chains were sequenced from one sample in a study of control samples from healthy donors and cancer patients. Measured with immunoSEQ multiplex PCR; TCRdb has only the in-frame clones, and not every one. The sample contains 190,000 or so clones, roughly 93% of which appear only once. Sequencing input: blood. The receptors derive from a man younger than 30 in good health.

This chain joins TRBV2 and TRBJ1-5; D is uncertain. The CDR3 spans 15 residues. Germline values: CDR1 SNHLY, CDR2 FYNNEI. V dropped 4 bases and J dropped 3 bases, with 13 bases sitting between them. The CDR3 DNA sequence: TGTGCCAGCAGTGGAGTAATTTCTCCCAATCAGCCCCAGCATTTT. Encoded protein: CASSGVISPNQPQHF.

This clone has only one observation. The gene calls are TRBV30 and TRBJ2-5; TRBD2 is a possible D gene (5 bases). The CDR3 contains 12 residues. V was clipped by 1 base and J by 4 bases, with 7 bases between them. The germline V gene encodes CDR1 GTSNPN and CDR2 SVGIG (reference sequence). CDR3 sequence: CAWSGGRETQYF. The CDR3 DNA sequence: TGTGCCTGGAGTGGAGGGCGAGAGACCCAGTACTTC.

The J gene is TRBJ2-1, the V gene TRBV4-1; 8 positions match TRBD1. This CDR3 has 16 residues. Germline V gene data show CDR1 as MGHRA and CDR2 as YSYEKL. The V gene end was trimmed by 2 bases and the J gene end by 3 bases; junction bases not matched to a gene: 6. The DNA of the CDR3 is TGCGCCAGCAGCCAACGCAGACAGGGGAACTACAATGAGCAGTTCTTC. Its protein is CASSQRRQGNYNEQFF.

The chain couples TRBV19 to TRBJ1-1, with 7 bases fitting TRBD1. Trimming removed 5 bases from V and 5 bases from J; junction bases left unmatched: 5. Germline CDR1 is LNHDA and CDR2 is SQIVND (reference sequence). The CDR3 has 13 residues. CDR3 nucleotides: TGTGCCAGTAGTGATTCAGGGGGAACTGAAGCTTTCTTT. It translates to CASSDSGGTEAFF.

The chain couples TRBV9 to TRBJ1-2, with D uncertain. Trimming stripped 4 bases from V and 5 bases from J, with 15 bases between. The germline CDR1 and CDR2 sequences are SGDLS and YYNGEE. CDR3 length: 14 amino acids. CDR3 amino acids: CASSLNEGAYGYTF. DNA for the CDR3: TGTGCCAGCAGCCTTAATGAGGGTGCTTATGGCTACACCTTC.